This T cell receptor (beta chain) was recovered during a study of chemoradiotherapy in HPV16-positive cancers. Study-level results: During treatment, candidate HPV-specific clones and E7-related motifs expanded in tumor.

Sequencing used immunoSEQ multiplex PCR; TCRdb keeps in-frame clones, though not all of them. Counted here are fewer than 10,000 clones, roughly 87% occurring once; the ten biggest clones make up more than 13%. Samples were taken several times over chemoradiotherapy. This clone was seen a single time. Its antigen remains unknown. This receptor was obtained from a human donor with HPV-associated anogenital cancer. This material consisted of blood, taken from a patient who underwent chemoradiotherapy.

CDR3 sequence reads: CAIRRGTGSYNEQFF. In nucleotides, the CDR3 is TGTGCCATCAGGCGGGGGACAGGGTCCTACAATGAGCAGTTCTTC. The V and J genes are TRBV10-3 and TRBJ2-1; the match to TRBD1 covers 9 bases. Germline CDR1 and CDR2: ENHRY and SYGVKD. The CDR3 totals 15 residues. V shed 6 bases, J shed 1 base, and the junction held 4 bases outside the gene matches.